These T cell receptor beta chains were read from a single sample in a study of T cell responses to AZD1222 COVID-19 vaccine. This table comes from immunoSEQ multiplex PCR, and its TCRdb copy is limited to in-frame clones, with some not included. The table records 120,000 or so clones, more than 75% of them present only once. The material sequenced was peripheral blood, taken on day 0 of AZD1222 vaccination. These receptors originate from an adult in good health. Each CDR3 is given with its conserved first and last residue. Clone size appears in some rows only: once, few, many, or a class for an expanded clone.

TRBV7-9	TRBJ1-3	.	CASQDGASGNTIYF
TRBV4-3	TRBJ1-6	.	CASSQTQGNSPLHF
TRBV6-5	TRBJ2-7	.	CASLGQGGGYEQYF
TRBV27	TRBJ1-2	.	CASSPGGGYGYTF
TRBV19	TRBJ2-6	once	CASSIPGANVLTF
TRBV7-2	TRBJ1-2	.	CASSLRRGQGARGGYTF
TRBV27	TRBJ1-5	.	CASSQMGILTSNQPQHF
TRBV20-1	TRBJ1-1	.	CSASYQEFMNTEAFF
TRBV7-8	TRBJ1-2	few	CASTRRAGSYTF
TRBV9	TRBJ2-2	.	CASTLSRVTGELFF
TRBV7-9	TRBJ2-7	.	CASSPGHLMGEQYF
TRBV19	TRBJ1-6	.	CASTDRWSSSYNSPLHF
TRBV5-1	TRBJ2-5	few	CASSFKGVETQYF
TRBV6-6	TRBJ2-7	.	CASSREDRVIAEQYF
TRBV6-1	TRBJ1-1	.	CASSEGNTEAFF
TRBV30	TRBJ1-2	.	CAWSPTGRAEDGYTF
TRBV7-8	TRBJ2-1	.	CASSSWTGAGYNEQFF
TRBV7-8	TRBJ2-7	.	CASSPGGREGNEQYF
TRBV6-5	TRBJ2-1	.	CASAQGGEQFF
TRBV3-1/TRBV3-2	TRBJ1-1	.	CASSQDWGYTEAFF
TRBV5-4	TRBJ2-3	.	CASSPRGAGGPADTQYF
TRBV20-1	TRBJ1-1	.	CSGRTNTEAFF
TRBV10-3	TRBJ1-5	.	CAISESDRGGVLGNQPQHF
TRBV19	TRBJ1-5	.	CASSIHTGYSNQPQHF
TRBV3-1/TRBV3-2	TRBJ2-3	.	CASSPTVWLTTDTQYF
TRBV27	TRBJ1-6	.	CASSLVSNSPLHF
TRBV13	TRBJ2-3	.	CASSFGTTGTSDTQYF
TRBV29-1	TRBJ2-6	.	CSVVNPVASGANVLTF
TRBV10-2	TRBJ1-4	.	CASTQWGGARDEKLFF
TRBV10-3	TRBJ2-6	.	CAIPRSSGANVLTF
TRBV5-1	TRBJ1-1	.	CASSLSGARTEAFF
TRBV29-1	TRBJ2-6	.	CSGIGEDQSSGANVLTF
TRBV5-1	TRBJ1-1	.	CASSRNSGQVNTEAFF
TRBV5-4	TRBJ1-1	.	CASSTRQGQVGEAFF
TRBV7-8	TRBJ2-3	.	CASSRRGGVSTDTQYF
TRBV19	TRBJ1-5	.	CASSISPRKKKPQHF
TRBV7-9	TRBJ1-1	.	CASSPGTGAAGAFF
TRBV30	TRBJ1-1	.	CAWCPTPTTEAFF
TRBV10-2	TRBJ2-1	.	CASSARPLSGVSYNEQFF
TRBV28	TRBJ2-1	once	CASSPSGGSSYNEQFF
TRBV5-6	TRBJ2-3	.	CASSGLAGMTDTQYF
TRBV7-2	TRBJ1-4	.	CASNRVATNEKLFF
TRBV4-1	TRBJ2-1	.	CASKETGGNEQFF
TRBV3-1/TRBV3-2	TRBJ2-1	.	CASSQAERGRLF
TRBV7-2	TRBJ1-4	.	CASSSTGGGEKLFF
TRBV7-2	TRBJ1-1	.	CASSWTGWDTEAFF
TRBV7-9	TRBJ2-3	.	CASSFGTRYTDTQYF
TRBV3-1/TRBV3-2	TRBJ2-2	.	CASSQEGAGTGELFF
TRBV4-2	TRBJ2-3	.	CASSPAGAGTTSEDTQYF
TRBV6-5	TRBJ2-7	.	CASSYQGGYEQYF
TRBV11-2	TRBJ2-2	.	CASSLRRGVMNTGELFF
TRBV5-6	TRBJ1-3	.	CASSKDAGGPGNTIYF
TRBV25-1	TRBJ1-1	.	CASSEGRTNTEAFF
TRBV5-4	TRBJ2-7	.	CASSLASAGYEQYF